A selection of T cell receptor beta chains follows, all from one sample in a study of T-cell reconstitution after alpha-beta-depleted transplantation in children. One entry per CDR3 protein, called by TCRdb with MiXCR from the PCR reads. The table records some 200,000 distinct CDR3 sequences, about 11% of them present only once. The sample was PBMCs, taken before TCRalphabeta/CD19-depleted stem cell transplant. The receptors come from a child less than two years old with acute myeloid leukemia, due to receive a stem cell transplant. Each CDR3 is given with its conserved first and last residue. The D gene is left open where the match is weak. The size field is filled for only some rows; it gives once, few, many or a size class.

V gene	clone size	CDR3 length	D gene	J gene	CDR3 DNA	CDR3 protein
TRBV14	-	14	-	TRBJ1-2	TGTGCCAGCAGCCAAGATTGGGGGGACTTTGGCCACACCTTC	CASSQDWGDFGHTF
TRBV20-1	many	14	TRBD1	TRBJ2-7	TGCAGTGCGCGCCAGGGGGCGCCGGGGGACGAGCAGTACTTC	CSARQGAPGDEQYF
TRBV5-1	many	12	-	TRBJ2-1	TGCGCCAGCAGCTTGGGACTGTCTGAGCAGTTCTTC	CASSLGLSEQFF
TRBV18	few	17	-	TRBJ1-1	TGTGCCAGCTCACCACCGTCGGGGGACTACATGAACACTGAAGCTTTCTTT	CASSPPSGDYMNTEAFF
TRBV20-1	many	16	TRBD1	TRBJ1-2	TGCAGTGCTAGAGTTGGGACAGGGGACGCTAACTATGGCTACACCTTC	CSARVGTGDANYGYTF
TRBV20-1	many	15	-	TRBJ2-3	TGCAGTGCTAGACCCTTCAGGGGGGAGGCAGATACGCAGTATTTT	CSARPFRGEADTQYF
TRBV30	few	19	TRBD1	TRBJ1-6	TGTGCCTGGAGTGCAATCCGGACAGGGGGGATCTCCTATAATTCACCCCTCCACTTT	CAWSAIRTGGISYNSPLHF
TRBV5-1	many	15	-	TRBJ2-5	TGCGCCAGCAGACCCACAGGGAGTGACCAAGAGACCCAGTACTTC	CASRPTGSDQETQYF
TRBV18	-	14	-	TRBJ2-3	TGTGCCAGCTCACCTCGAAGCTACACAGATACGCAGTATTTT	CASSPRSYTDTQYF
TRBV10-2	many	18	-	TRBJ2-2	TGCGCCAGCAGTGACCTCTCTAGTATCCCGTGGTCGTCAGGGGAGCTGTTTTTT	CASSDLSSIPWSSGELFF
TRBV5-1	few	18	-	TRBJ2-6	TGCGCCAGCAGCTTGGCCCACTATAAGATCTCTGGGGCCAACGTCCTGACTTTC	CASSLAHYKISGANVLTF
TRBV12-5	many	13	-	TRBJ2-3	TGTGCTAGTGGTTCAGGCTCGGAGAATACGCAGTATTTT	CASGSGSENTQYF
TRBV20-1	few	13	-	TRBJ2-7	TGCAGTGCTTCCCTGGGACCTTTATACGAGCAGTACTTC	CSASLGPLYEQYF
TRBV5-5	many	14	-	TRBJ2-3	TGTGCCAGCAGCGCCCGACTGGTGGCAGATACGCAGTATTTT	CASSARLVADTQYF
TRBV10-3	many	14	-	TRBJ1-2	TGTGTCATCAGTGAGTTAGCAGACAACTATGGCTACACCTTC	CVISELADNYGYTF
TRBV14	many	16	TRBD2	TRBJ2-1	TGTGCCAGCAGCCCGGGAAGGGTAGCGGGATTCGATGAGCAGTTCTTC	CASSPGRVAGFDEQFF
TRBV19	many	13	-	TRBJ2-3	TGTGCCAGTAGTATCAGGGGAGCAGATACGCAGTATTTT	CASSIRGADTQYF
TRBV6-2/TRBV6-3	few	17	-	TRBJ2-7	TGTGCCAGCAGTTACAGGCTGGAAGCGTTGGGATCCTACGAGCAGTACTTC	CASSYRLEALGSYEQYF
TRBV20-1	many	15	-	TRBJ2-1	TGCAGTGCTAGAGGGGACCGGAGCTCCTACAATGAGCAGTTCTTC	CSARGDRSSYNEQFF
TRBV7-2	many	14	-	TRBJ1-4	TGTGCCAGCAGCCCGGACGGGGGGAGGGAAAAACTGTTTTTT	CASSPDGGREKLFF
TRBV5-5	many	15	-	TRBJ2-1	TGTGCCAGCAGCTTGGAACAGGGAAGGTGGAATGAGCAGTTCTTC	CASSLEQGRWNEQFF
TRBV9	-	13	-	TRBJ1-2	TGTGCCAGCAGCGAGGGAGGGGGCTATGGCTACACCTTC	CASSEGGGYGYTF
TRBV14	-	15	-	TRBJ1-6	TGTGCCAGCAGCCAAAAGAGGGATTGGAATTCACCCCTCCACTTT	CASSQKRDWNSPLHF
TRBV28	many	17	TRBD2	TRBJ2-1	TGTGCCAGCAGCGCTGCCGGACCCGGGACTAAATACAATGAGCAGTTCTTC	CASSAAGPGTKYNEQFF